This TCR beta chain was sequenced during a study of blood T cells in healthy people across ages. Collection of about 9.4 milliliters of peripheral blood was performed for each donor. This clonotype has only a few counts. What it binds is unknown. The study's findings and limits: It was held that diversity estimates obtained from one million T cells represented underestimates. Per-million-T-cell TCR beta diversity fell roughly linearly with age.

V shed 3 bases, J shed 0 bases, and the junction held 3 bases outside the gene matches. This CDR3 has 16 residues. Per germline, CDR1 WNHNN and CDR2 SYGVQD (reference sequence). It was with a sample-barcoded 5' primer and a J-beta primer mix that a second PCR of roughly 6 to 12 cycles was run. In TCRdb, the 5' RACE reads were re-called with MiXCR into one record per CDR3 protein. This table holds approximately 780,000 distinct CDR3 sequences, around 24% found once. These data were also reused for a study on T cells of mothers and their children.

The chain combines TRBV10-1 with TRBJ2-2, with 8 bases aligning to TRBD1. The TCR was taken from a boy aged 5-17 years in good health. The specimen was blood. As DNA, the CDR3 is TGCGCCAGCAGTGACAGGGGGCTCACGAACACCGGGGAGCTGTTTTTT. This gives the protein CASSDRGLTNTGELFF.